This entry concerns a single T cell receptor (beta chain). Its antigen is not identified. The table came from immunoSEQ multiplex PCR; TCRdb's copy has only in-frame clones and leaves some out. The sample contains about 370,000 clones, around 91% of which appear only once. This sample was included in a study of Ad26.COV2.S vaccination and SARS-CoV-2 variants. General study findings and limits: Individuals receiving vaccine had higher spike-specific TCR breadth than placebo recipients did.

This CDR3 contains 17 residues. Germline V gene data show CDR1 as SGHVS and CDR2 as FQNEAQ. The ends lost 4 bases at V and 7 bases at J; junction bases unmatched: 11. The treatment: about 20 received Ad26.COV2.S at low or high dose, single or two shots; five or six received placebo; per-sample allocation not given. Following the first vaccine or placebo injection, samples were taken on day 63. Sequenced material: peripheral blood, taken in a trial of Ad26.COV2.S vaccine versus placebo. The chain combines TRBV7-8 with TRBJ2-1, with 12 bases matching TRBD1. This sequence was found in a person between 18 and 59 years old who received the Ad26.COV2.S COVID-19 vaccine or a placebo. The CDR3 region is CASSSSGQGASLNEQFF. The CDR3 coding sequence is TGTGCCAGCAGCTCCTCGGGACAGGGGGCGTCTTTGAATGAGCAGTTCTTC.